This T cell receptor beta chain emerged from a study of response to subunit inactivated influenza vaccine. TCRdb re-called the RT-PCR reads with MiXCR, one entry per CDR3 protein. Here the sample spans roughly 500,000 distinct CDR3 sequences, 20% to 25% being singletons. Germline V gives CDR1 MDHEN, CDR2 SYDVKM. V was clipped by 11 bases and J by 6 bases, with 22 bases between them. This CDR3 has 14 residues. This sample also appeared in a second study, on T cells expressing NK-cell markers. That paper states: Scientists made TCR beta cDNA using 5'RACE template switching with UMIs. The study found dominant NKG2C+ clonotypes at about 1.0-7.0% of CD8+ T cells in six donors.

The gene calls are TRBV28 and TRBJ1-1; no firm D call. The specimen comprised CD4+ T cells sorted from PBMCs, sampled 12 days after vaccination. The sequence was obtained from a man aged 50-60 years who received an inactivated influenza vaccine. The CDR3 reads CAGQTPARGAEAFF. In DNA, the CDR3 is TGTGCCGGGCAAACCCCGGCCCGCGGGGCTGAAGCTTTCTTT.